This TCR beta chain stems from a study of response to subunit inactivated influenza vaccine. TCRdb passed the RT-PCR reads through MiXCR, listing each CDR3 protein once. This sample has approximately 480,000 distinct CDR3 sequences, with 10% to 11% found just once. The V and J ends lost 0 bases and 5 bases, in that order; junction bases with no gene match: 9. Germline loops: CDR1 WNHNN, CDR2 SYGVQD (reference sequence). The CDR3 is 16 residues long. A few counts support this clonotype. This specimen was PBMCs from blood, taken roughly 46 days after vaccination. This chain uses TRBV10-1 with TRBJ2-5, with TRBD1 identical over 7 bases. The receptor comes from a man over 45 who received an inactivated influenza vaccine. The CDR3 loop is CASSESSAGGMETQYF. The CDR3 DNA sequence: TGCGCCAGCAGTGAGTCGTCCGCAGGGGGTATGGAGACCCAGTACTTC.